The clone carrying this T cell receptor beta chain showed up many times. This sample is part of a study of spatial heterogeneity in lung cancer. Study at large: As counted in raw reads, each unique TCR and UMI combination appeared more than ten times on average.

Every TCR cDNA molecule bore a unique molecular identifier. TCRdb reanalysed the 5' RACE reads using MiXCR and keeps one entry per CDR3 protein. The profile shows tens of thousands of distinct CDR3 sequences, 5.8% of them singletons. CDR3 length: 18 residues. Germline lookup yields CDR1 LGHNA and CDR2 YSLEER. With V trimmed by 5 bases and J by 2 bases, 17 bases remained unmatched. The sample's time point: sample taken at primary tumor resection. Sequencing was performed on whole RNA extracted from tumor and nontumor lung tissue, or from frozen PBMC, and the material was left unsorted. The sequence derives from a male donor with early-stage non-small cell lung cancer. The chain carries TRBV4-3 and TRBJ2-5, with 7 bases matching TRBD1. Here the sequenced sample was PBMCs, taken at surgery. The CDR3 sequence is CASSYYLVTGATQETQYF. The CDR3 nucleotides read TGCGCCAGCAGCTATTATCTTGTCACAGGGGCCACACAAGAGACCCAGTACTTC.